This T cell receptor (beta chain) was sequenced during a study of T cell responses to AZD1222 COVID-19 vaccine. Germline V gene data show CDR1 as LGHNA and CDR2 as YNFKEQ. V was trimmed by 0 bases and J by 1 base, leaving 9 bases between them. This CDR3 is 15 amino acids long. Study-level points and caveats: Donors in the cohort were predominantly white British and more often female, and clonal diversity was possibly underestimated. Samples come after the peak T cell response, not at day 14. At 160-218 and 743-854, vaccine-associated CD4 TCRs were dominant, and they spanned spike.

A word on this clone: Its antigen is unknown.

Sequencing was performed with immunoSEQ multiplex PCR; in TCRdb, only in-frame clones are kept and a portion is missing. The table records around 180,000 clones, approximately 90% of them present only once. The gene calls are TRBV4-2 and TRBJ1-1; D gene ambiguous. The sequences come from peripheral blood, collected on day 0 of AZD1222 vaccination. The source is an adult in good health. The CDR3 loop reads CASSQDWYTNTEAFF. The CDR3 bases are TGTGCCAGCAGCCAAGACTGGTATACGAACACTGAAGCTTTCTTT.